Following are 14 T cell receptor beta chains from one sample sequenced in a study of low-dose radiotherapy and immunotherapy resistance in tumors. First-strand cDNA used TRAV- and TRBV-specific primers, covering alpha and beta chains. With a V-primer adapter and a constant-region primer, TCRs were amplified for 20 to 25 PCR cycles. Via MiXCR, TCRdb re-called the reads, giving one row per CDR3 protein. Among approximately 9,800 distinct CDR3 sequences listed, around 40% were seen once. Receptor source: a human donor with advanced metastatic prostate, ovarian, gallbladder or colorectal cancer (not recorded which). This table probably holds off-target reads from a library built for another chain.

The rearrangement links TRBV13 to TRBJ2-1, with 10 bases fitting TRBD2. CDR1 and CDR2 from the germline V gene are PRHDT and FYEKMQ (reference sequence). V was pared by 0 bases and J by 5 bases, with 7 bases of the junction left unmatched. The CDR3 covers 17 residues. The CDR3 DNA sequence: TGTGCCAGCAGCTTAGGCCGTAAACTAGCGGGGCACAATGAGCAGTTCTTC. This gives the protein CASSLGRKLAGHNEQFF.

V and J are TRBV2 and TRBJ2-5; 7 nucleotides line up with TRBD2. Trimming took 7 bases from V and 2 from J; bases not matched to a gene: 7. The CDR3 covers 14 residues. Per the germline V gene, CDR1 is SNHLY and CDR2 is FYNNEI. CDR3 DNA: TGTGCCAGCAACGGCGGGAGCGATCAAGAGACCCAGTACTTC. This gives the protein CASNGGSDQETQYF. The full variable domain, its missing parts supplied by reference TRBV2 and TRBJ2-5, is EPEVTQTPSHQVTQMGQEVILRCVPISNHLYFYWYRQILGQKVEFLVSFYNNEISEKSEIFDDQFSVERPDGSNFTLKIRSTKLEDSAMYFCASNGGSDQETQYFGPGTRLLVL.

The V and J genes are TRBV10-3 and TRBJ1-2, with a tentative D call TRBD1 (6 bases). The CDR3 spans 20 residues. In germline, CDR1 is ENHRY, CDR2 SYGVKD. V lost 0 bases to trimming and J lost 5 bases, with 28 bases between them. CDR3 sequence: CAISESWTDLPRRLGYGYTF. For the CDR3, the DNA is TGTGCCATCAGTGAGTCGTGGACAGACCTTCCTCGCCGGCTAGGGTATGGCTACACCTTC.

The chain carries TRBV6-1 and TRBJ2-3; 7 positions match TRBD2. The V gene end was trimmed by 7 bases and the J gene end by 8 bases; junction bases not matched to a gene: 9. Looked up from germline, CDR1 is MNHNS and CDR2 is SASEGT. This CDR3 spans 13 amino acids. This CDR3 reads CASIPSGKGTQYF. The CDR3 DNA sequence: TGTGCCAGCATTCCCAGCGGGAAGGGTACGCAGTATTTT.

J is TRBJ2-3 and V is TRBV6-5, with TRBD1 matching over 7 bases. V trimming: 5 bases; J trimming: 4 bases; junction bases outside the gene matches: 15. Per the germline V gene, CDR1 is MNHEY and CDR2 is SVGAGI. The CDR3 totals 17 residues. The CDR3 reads CASSEAEGARMADTQYF. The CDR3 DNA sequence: TGTGCCAGCAGTGAAGCAGAGGGGGCGCGAATGGCAGATACGCAGTATTTT.

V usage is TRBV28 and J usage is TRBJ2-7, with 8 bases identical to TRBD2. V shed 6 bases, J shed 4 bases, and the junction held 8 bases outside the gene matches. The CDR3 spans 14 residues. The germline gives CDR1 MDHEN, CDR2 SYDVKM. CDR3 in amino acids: CASSLYSGKYEQYF. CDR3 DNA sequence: TGTGCCAGCAGCCTATATAGCGGGAAGTACGAGCAGTACTTC.

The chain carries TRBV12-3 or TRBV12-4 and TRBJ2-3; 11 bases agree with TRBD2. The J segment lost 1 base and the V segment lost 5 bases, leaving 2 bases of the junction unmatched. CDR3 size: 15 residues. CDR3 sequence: CASSTSGSRTDTQYF. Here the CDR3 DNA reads TGTGCCAGCAGTACTAGCGGGAGCCGCACAGATACGCAGTATTTT.

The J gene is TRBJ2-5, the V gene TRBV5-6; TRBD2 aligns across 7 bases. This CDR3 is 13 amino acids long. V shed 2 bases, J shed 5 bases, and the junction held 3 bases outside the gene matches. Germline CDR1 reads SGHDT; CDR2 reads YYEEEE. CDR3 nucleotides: TGTGCCAGCAGCTTCGGGGGAGGGGAGACCCAGTACTTC. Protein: CASSFGGGETQYF.

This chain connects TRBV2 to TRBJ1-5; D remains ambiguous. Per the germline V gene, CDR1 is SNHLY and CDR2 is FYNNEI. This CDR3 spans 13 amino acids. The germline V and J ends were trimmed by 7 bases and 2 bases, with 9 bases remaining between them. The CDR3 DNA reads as TGTGCCAGCAAATTCGGCGGCAATCAGCCCCAGCATTTT. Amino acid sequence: CASKFGGNQPQHF.

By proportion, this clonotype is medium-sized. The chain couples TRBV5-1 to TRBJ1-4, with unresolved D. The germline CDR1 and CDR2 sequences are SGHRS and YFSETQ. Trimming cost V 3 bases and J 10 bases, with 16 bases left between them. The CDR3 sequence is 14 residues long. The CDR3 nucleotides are TGCGCCAGCAGCTCGGGAGGACCAGGAGGAAAACTGTTTTTT. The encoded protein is CASSSGGPGGKLFF.

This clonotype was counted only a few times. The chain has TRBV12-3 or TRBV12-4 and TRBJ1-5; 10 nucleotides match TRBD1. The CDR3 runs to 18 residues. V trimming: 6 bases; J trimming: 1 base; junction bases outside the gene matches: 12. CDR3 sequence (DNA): TGTGCCAGCAGCCAACCCGCCGGGACAGGGGTGAGCAATCAGCCCCAGCATTTT. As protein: CASSQPAGTGVSNQPQHF.

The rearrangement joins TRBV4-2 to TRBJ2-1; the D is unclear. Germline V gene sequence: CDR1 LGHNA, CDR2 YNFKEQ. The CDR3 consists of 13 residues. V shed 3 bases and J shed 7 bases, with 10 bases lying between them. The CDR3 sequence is CASSQARENEQFF. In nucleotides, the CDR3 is TGTGCCAGCAGCCAGGCCCGAGAGAATGAGCAGTTCTTC.

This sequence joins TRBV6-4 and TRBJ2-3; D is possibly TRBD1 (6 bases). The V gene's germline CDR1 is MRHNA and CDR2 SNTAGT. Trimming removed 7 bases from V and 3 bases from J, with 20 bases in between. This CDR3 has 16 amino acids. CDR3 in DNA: TGTGCCAGCACCTCGAGGAGGACAGCTATTACAGATACGCAGTATTTT. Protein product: CASTSRRTAITDTQYF.

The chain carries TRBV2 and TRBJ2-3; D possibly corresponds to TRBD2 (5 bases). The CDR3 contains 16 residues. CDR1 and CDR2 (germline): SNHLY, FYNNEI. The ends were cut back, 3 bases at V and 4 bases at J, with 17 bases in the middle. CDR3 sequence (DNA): TGTGCCAGCAGTGATTTCACGTTTGAGGGTGCAGATACGCAGTATTTT. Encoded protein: CASSDFTFEGADTQYF.